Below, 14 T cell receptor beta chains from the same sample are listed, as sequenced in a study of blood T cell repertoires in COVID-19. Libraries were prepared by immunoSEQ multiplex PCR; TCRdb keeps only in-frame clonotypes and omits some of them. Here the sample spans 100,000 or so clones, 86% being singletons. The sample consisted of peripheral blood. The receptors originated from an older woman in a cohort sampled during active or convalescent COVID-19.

The CDR3 is CASKTIAGGTDTQYF. CDR3 in DNA: TGTGCCAGCAAGACCATAGCGGGCGGCACAGATACGCAGTATTTT. The V call is TRBV2, the J call TRBJ2-3, with 7 bases aligning to TRBD2. CDR1 SNHLY and CDR2 FYNNEI come from the germline V gene. Trimming took 7 bases from V and 1 from J; bases not matched to a gene: 8. CDR3 length equals 15 residues.

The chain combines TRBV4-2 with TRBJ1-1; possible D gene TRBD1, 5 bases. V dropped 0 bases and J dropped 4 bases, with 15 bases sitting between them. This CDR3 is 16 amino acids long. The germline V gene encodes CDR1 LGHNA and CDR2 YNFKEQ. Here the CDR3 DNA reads TGTGCCAGCAGCCAAGATCCGGGGGAGAGGGGCACTGAAGCTTTCTTT. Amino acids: CASSQDPGERGTEAFF.

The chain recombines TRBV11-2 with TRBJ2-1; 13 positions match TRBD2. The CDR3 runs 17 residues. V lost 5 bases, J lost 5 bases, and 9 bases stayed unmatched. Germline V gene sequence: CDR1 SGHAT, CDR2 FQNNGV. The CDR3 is CASSAWTSGGLHNEQFF. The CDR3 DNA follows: TGTGCCAGCAGCGCCTGGACTAGCGGGGGCCTACACAATGAGCAGTTCTTC.

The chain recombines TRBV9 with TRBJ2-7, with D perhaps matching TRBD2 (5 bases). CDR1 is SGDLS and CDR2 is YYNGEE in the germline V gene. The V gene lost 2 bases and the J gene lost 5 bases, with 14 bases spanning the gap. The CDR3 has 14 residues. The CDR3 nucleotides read TGTGCCAGCAGCGTTTTCGGCCTCGGGGACGAGCAGTACTTC. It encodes CASSVFGLGDEQYF.

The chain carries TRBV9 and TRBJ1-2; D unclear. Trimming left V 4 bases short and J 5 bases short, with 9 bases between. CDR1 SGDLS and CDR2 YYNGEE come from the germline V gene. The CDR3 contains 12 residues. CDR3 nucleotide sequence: TGTGCCAGCAGCCCGGGGATATATGGCTACACCTTC. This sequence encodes CASSPGIYGYTF.

Here the CDR3 reads CASSQGVSGNTIYF. Written as DNA, the CDR3 is TGTGCCAGCAGCCAAGGCGTCTCTGGAAACACCATATATTTT. The chain employs TRBV14 and TRBJ1-3; D is ambiguous. Germline V lookup: CDR1 SGHDN, CDR2 FVKESK. Trimming stripped 1 base from V and 0 bases from J, with 4 bases between. The CDR3 contains 14 residues.

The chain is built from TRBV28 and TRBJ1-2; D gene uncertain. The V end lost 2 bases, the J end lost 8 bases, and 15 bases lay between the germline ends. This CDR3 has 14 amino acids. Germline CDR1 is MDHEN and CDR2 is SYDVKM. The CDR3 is CASSLPRGDGGYTF. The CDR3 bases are TGTGCCAGCAGTTTACCCCGAGGAGATGGGGGCTACACCTTC.

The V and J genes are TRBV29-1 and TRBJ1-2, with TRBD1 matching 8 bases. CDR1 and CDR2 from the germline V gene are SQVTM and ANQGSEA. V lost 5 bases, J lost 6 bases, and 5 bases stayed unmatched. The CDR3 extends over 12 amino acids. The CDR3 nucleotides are TGCAGCGTTTCCGACAGGGGCAATGGCTACACCTTC. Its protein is CSVSDRGNGYTF.

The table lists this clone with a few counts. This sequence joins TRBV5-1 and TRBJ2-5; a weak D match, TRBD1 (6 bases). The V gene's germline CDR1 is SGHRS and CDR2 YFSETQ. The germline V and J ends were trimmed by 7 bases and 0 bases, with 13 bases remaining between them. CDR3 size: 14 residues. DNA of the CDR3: TGCGCCAGCTCGGGACACCGGTACCAAGAGACCCAGTACTTC. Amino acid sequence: CASSGHRYQETQYF.

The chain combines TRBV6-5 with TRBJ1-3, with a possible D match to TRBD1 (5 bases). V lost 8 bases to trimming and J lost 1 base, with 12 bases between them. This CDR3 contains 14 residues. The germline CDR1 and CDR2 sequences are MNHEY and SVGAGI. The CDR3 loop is CASLSQGSGNTIYF. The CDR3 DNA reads TGTGCCAGCCTTTCCCAGGGATCTGGAAACACCATATATTTT.

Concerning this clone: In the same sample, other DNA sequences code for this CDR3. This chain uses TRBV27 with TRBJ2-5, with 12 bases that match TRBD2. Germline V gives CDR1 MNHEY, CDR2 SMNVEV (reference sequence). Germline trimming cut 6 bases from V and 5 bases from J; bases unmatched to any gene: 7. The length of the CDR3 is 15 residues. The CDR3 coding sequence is TGTGCCAGCAGGCTAGCGGGGGGGCTGGGGGAGACCCAGTACTTC. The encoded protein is CASRLAGGLGETQYF.

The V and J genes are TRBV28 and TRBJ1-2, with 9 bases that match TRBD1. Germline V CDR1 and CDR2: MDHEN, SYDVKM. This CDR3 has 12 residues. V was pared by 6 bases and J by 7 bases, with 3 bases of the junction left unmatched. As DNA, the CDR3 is TGTGCCAGCAGAACAGGGGGCCGTGGCTACACCTTC. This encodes CASRTGGRGYTF.

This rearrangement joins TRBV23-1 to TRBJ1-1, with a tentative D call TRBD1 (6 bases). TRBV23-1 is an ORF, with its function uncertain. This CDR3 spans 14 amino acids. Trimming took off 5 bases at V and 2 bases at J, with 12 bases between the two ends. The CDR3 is CASSTGFPNTEAFF. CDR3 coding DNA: TGCGCCAGCAGTACAGGGTTCCCTAACACTGAAGCTTTCTTT.

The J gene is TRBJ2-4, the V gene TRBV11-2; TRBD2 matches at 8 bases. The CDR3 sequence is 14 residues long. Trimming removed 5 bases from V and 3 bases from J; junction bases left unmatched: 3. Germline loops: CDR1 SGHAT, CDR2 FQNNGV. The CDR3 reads CASSTTSVKNIQYF. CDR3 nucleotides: TGTGCCAGCAGCACGACTAGCGTCAAAAACATTCAGTACTTC.